This T cell receptor (beta chain) came from a study of Tregs in tolerant kidney transplant recipients. Study outcomes and limitations: Nucleotide sequences could not be compared across some patients' samples due to primer changes. Tolerant patients' donor-specific Tregs expanded beyond overall Tregs, suggesting antigen-driven growth. Biological reproducibility was not directly addressed, but technical replication error appeared minimal.

Per germline, CDR1 SQVTM and CDR2 ANQGSEA. The CDR3 runs to 13 residues. V dropped 2 bases and J dropped 4 bases, with 11 bases sitting between them. Thawed PBMCs were FACS-sorted into unstimulated CD4+CD25+CD127- regulatory T cells, CD4+CD25- non-regulatory cells, CD4 and CD8 cells. Generated by immunoSEQ multiplex PCR, the TCRdb table keeps only in-frame clones and is missing some. Reported are roughly 53,000 clones; the ten largest clones contain about 0.76%. On this clone itself: Its matching antigen is unknown. Sequencing ends 3 residues short of the CDR3 end; the germline J gene provides the rest.

The chain recombines TRBV29-1 with TRBJ1-2, with TRBD1 as a possible D gene (6 bases). Sequences were derived from CD4+ T cells from blood, sampled before the transplant. The TCR sequence derives from a human donor who received a combined kidney and bone marrow transplant. The CDR3 bases that were read are TGCAGCGTTGAAATCGGACAGATCTATGGC. It specifies CSVEIGQIYG. The CDR3, in full, reads CSVEIGQIYGYTF.